This T cell receptor (beta chain) was documented in a study of blood T cell repertoires in COVID-19. Generated by immunoSEQ multiplex PCR, the TCRdb table keeps only in-frame clones and is missing some. The profile shows hundreds of thousands of clones, around 87% of them singletons. The CDR3 covers 16 residues. The V gene's germline CDR1 is GTSNPN and CDR2 SVGIG (reference sequence). Trimming shortened V by 5 bases and J by 2 bases, and 21 bases separated the two germline ends. This TCR came from a man younger than 45 who had recovered from COVID-19. The chain couples TRBV30 to TRBJ2-5; tentatively, D is TRBD1 (6 bases). Sequences were obtained from PBMCs or T cells enriched from blood (not recorded which). CDR3 residues: CAWALGAVAMQETQYF. CDR3 sequence (DNA): TGTGCCTGGGCTCTGGGGGCGGTGGCTATGCAAGAGACCCAGTACTTC.